Here is one T cell receptor beta chain with its context. This specimen belongs to a study of T cell responses to AZD1222 COVID-19 vaccine. Generated by immunoSEQ multiplex PCR, the TCRdb table keeps only in-frame clones and is missing some. The data hold some 79,000 clones, with 70% to 90% observed a single time. The CDR3 covers 13 residues. Germline values: CDR1 MNHEY, CDR2 SMNVEV (reference sequence). V dropped 3 bases and J dropped 0 bases, with 6 bases sitting between them. The receptor was derived from an adult who received the AZD1222 COVID-19 vaccine. The chain joins TRBV27 to TRBJ2-7; D ambiguous. Source: peripheral blood, taken 28 days after the second AZD1222 dose. CDR3 region: CASSLAVSYEQYF. The CDR3 DNA sequence: TGTGCCAGCAGTTTGGCGGTCTCCTACGAGCAGTACTTC.